This T cell receptor beta chain is from a study of CD8+CD57+ T cells in acquired aplastic anemia. Study-wide context: The mean DNA yield obtained from sorted CD4+ and CD8+ cells came to 3 to 4 ug.

This clonotype was seen many times. The authors sequenced patients whose flow cytometry had shown CD8+CD57+ cell expansion. Patients had received no therapy at the time of blood sampling. According to the study, genomic DNA was the template for TCR beta VDJ and CDR3 profiling. Each CDR3 protein is one row after TCRdb ran MiXCR on the reads. Of 200,000 to 250,000 distinct CDR3 sequences in the sample, around half are singletons; the top ten hold less than 9%. The CDR3 loop spans 12 amino acids. V dropped 1 base and J dropped 5 bases, with 5 bases sitting between them. Germline CDR1 and CDR2: LGHNT and FRNRAP.

The clonotype was recovered from a human donor with aplastic anemia. The rearrangement joins TRBV12-5 to TRBJ1-1; D is ambiguous. The sample taken for sequencing was sorted CD4+, CD8+, or CD8+CD57+ T cells (not recorded which) from PBMCs. The CDR3 bases are TGTGCTAGTGGTTTGGGCGAAACTGAAGCTTTCTTT. Its protein product is CASGLGETEAFF.